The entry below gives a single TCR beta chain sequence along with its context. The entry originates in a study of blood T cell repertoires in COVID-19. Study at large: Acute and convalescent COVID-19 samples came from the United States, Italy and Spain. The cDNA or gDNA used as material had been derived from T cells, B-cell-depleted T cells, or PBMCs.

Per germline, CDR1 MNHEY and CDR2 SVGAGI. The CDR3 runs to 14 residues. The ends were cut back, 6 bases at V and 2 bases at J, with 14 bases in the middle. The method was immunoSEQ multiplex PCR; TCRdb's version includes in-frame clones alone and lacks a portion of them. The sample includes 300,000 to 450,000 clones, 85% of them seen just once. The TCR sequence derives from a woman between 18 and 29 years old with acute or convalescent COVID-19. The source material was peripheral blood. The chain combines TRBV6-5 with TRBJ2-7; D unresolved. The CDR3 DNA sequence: TGTGCCAGCAGGTGGCTAGTTTCGACCTACGAGCAGTACTTC. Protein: CASRWLVSTYEQYF.